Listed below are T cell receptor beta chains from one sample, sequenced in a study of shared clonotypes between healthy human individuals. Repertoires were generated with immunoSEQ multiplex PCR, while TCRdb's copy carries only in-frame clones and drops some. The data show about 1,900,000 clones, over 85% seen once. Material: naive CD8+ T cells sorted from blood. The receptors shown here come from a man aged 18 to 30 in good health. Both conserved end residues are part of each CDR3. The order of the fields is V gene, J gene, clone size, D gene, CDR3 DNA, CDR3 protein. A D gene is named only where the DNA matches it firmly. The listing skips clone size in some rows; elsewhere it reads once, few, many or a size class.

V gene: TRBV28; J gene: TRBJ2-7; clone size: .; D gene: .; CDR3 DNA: TGTGCCAGCAGTTTATTGGGTGCCTCCAACGAGCAGTACTTC; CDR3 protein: CASSLLGASNEQYF
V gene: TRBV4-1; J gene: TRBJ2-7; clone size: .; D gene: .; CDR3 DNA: TGCGCCAGCAGCCAAGTGAGTGGCAGGCCATACTTC; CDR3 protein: CASSQVSGRPYF
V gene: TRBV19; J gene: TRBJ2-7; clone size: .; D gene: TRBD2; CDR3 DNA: TGTGCCAGTAGTATTTGGACTAGATTCTACGAGCAGTACTTC; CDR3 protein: CASSIWTRFYEQYF
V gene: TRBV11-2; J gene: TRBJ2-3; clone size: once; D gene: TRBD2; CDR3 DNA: TGTGCCAGCAGCTTAGGTCCGGGGAGCGGGGGAGATACGCAGTATTTT; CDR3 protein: CASSLGPGSGGDTQYF
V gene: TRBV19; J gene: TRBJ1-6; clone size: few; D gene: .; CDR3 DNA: TGTGCCAGTAGTAGGGACTTAAATTCACCCCTCCACTTT; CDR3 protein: CASSRDLNSPLHF
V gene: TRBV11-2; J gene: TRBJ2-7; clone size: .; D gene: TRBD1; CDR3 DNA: TGTGCCAGCAGGGGGACAGGGGTCGAGCAGTACTTC; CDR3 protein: CASRGTGVEQYF
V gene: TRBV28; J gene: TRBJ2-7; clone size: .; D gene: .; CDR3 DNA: TGTGCCAGCAGTTACGTTCCGGGAGCCTCCTACGAGCAGTACTTC; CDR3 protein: CASSYVPGASYEQYF
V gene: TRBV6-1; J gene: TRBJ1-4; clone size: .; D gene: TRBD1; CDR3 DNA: TGTGCCAGCAGTCCTTACAGGGGGCTGAATGAAAAACTGTTTTTT; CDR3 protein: CASSPYRGLNEKLFF
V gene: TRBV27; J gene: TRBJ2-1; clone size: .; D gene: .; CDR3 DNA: TGTGCCAGCAGTCCGGAGGGCTGGGGGTACAATGAGCAGTTCTTC; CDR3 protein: CASSPEGWGYNEQFF
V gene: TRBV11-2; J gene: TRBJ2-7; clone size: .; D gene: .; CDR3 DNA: TGTGCCAGCAGCTTAGAACGGCTATTCTACGAGCAGTACTTC; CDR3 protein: CASSLERLFYEQYF
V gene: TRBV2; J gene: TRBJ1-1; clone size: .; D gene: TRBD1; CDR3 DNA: TGTGCCAGCAGCGAGGAGACAGGGAGGGACACTGAAGCTTTCTTT; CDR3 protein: CASSEETGRDTEAFF
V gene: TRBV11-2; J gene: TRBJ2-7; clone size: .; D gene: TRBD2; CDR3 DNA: TGTGCCAGCAGCTTCGGGACTAGCGGATACTACGAGCAGTACTTC; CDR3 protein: CASSFGTSGYYEQYF
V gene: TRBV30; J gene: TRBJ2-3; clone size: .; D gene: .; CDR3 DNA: TGTGCCTGGAGTTGGGCGGGATTCACAGATACGCAGTATTTT; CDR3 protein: CAWSWAGFTDTQYF
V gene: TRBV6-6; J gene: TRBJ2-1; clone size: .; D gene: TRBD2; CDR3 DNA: TGTGCCAGCAGTCGACTAGCGGACACCTACAATGAGCAGTTCTTC; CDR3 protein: CASSRLADTYNEQFF
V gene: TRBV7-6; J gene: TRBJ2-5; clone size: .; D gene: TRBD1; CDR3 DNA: TGTGCCAGCAGCAACATGGGACAGGGAACAGAGACCCAGTACTTC; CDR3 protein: CASSNMGQGTETQYF
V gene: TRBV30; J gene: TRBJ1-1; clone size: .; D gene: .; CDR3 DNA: TGTGCCTGGAGTTATCCGGGACACGCGAACACTGAAGCTTTCTTT; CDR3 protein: CAWSYPGHANTEAFF
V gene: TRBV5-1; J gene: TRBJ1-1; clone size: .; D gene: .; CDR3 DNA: TGCGCCAGCATTGGACTCACAAACACTGAAGCTTTCTTT; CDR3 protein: CASIGLTNTEAFF
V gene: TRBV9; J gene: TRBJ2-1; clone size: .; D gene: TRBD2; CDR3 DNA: TGTGCCAGCAGCGGCGAGCGGGAGGGGAATGAGCAGTTCTTC; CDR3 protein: CASSGEREGNEQFF
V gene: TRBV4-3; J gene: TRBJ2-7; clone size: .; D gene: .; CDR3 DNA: TGCGCCAGCAGCCAAGATTTTACCTCCTACGAGCAGTACTTC; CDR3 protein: CASSQDFTSYEQYF
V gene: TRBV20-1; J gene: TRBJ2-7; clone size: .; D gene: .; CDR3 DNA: TGCAGTGGGAGGGTAGTCGACGAGCAGTACTTC; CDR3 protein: CSGRVVDEQYF
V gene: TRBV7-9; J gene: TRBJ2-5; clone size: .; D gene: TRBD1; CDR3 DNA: TGTGCCAGCAGCTCCCCGGACAGGCCAGGAATGGAGACCCAGTACTTC; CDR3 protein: CASSSPDRPGMETQYF
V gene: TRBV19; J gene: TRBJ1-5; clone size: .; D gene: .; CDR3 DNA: TGTGCCAGTAGTATAGTCCCGGAGTATCAGCCCCAGCATTTT; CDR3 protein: CASSIVPEYQPQHF
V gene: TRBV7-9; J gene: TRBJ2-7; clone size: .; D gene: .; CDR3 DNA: TGTGCCAGCAGCTTAGCGACCCATTATTCAGACGAGCAGTACTTC; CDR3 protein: CASSLATHYSDEQYF
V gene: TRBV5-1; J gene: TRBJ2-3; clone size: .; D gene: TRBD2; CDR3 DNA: TGCGCCAGCAGCTTGGGGCCCTTGGGAGCGGGGGCCACAGATACGCAGTATTTT; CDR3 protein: CASSLGPLGAGATDTQYF
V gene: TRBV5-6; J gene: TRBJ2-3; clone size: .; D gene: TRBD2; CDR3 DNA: TGTGCCAGCAGCTCAGGACTAGAGAGAGATACGCAGTATTTT; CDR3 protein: CASSSGLERDTQYF
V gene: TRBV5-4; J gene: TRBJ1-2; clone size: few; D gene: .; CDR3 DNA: TGTGCCAGCAGCGGAGGGTTGAACTACACCTTC; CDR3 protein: CASSGGLNYTF
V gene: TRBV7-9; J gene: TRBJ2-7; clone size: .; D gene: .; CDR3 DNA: TGTGCCAGCAGCTTAGGAGGGAGATCCTACGAGCAGTACTTC; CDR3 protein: CASSLGGRSYEQYF
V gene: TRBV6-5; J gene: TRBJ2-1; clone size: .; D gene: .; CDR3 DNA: TGTGCCAGCAGTTACGCAGGGCCATACAATGAGCAGTTCTTC; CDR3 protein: CASSYAGPYNEQFF
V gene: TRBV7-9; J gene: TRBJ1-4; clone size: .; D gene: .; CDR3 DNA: TGTGCCAGCAGCTCAGGGTGGGAGGAAAAACTGTTTTTT; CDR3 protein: CASSSGWEEKLFF
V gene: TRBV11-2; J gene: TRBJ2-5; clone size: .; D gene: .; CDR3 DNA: TGTGCCAGCAGCTTAGCCTTGGCTAGCCAAGAGACCCAGTACTTC; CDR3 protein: CASSLALASQETQYF
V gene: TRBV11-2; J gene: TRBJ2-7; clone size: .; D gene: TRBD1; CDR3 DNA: TGTGCCAGCAGCCCGGGTTTTTGGACAGGGCGCTACGAGCAGTACTTC; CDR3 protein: CASSPGFWTGRYEQYF
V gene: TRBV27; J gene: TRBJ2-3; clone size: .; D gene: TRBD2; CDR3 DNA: TGTGCCAGCAGTTTATTGCAGCGGGGGACCTCAGATACGCAGTATTTT; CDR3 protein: CASSLLQRGTSDTQYF
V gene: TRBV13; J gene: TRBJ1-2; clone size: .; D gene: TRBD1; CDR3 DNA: TGTGCCAGCAGCTTACAGGGGGATTATGGCTACACCTTC; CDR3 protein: CASSLQGDYGYTF
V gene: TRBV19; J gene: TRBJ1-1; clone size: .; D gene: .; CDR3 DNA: TGTGCCAGTACCGTCGGAGGGGCGGCTGAAGCTTTCTTT; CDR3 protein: CASTVGGAAEAFF
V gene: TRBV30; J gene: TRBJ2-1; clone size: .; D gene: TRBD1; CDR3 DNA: TGTGCCTGGAGCACCTTAATACAACAGGGGGAACAGTTCTTC; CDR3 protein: CAWSTLIQQGEQFF
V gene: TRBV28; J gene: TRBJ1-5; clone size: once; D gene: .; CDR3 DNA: TGTGCCAGCAGTTCCGGGGCCAGCAGCAATCAGCCCCAGCATTTT; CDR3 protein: CASSSGASSNQPQHF
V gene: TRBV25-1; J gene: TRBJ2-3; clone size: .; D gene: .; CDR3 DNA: TGTGCCAGCAGTGAGCCTTGGACAGACTCTAGCACAGATACGCAGTATTTT; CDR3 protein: CASSEPWTDSSTDTQYF
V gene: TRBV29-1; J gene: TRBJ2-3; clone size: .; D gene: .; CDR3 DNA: TGCAGCGTTGAAGGAGAACGCACAGATACGCAGTATTTT; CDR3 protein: CSVEGERTDTQYF
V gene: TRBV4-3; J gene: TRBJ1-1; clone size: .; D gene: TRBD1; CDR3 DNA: TGCGCCAGCAGCCAGGGACAGGGAGCCTTAGAAGCTTTCTTT; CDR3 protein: CASSQGQGALEAFF
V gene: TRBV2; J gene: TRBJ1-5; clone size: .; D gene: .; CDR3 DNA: TGTGCCAGCAGTGAACGGACGGCTAGCAATCAGCCCCAGCATTTT; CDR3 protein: CASSERTASNQPQHF
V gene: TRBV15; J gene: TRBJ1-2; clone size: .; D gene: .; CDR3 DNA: TGTGCCACCAGCAGAGATAGGGCAGGTCCGCGGTATGGCTACACCTTC; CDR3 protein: CATSRDRAGPRYGYTF
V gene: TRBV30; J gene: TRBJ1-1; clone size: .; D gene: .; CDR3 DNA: TGTGCCTGGGGGGTCCAAGGGGGCACTGAAGCTTTCTTT; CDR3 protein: CAWGVQGGTEAFF
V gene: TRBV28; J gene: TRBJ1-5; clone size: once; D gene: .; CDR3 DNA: TGTGCCAGCGGAGACGACGGGATCAATCAGCCCCAGCATTTT; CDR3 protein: CASGDDGINQPQHF
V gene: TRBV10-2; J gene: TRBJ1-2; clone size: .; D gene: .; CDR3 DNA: TGCGCCAGCAGTGAATGGACGGACTATGGCTACACCTTC; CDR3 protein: CASSEWTDYGYTF
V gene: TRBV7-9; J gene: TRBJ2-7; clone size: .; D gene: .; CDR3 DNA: TGTGCCAGCAGCTTCCCCTCTGAGGGGAGACAGTACTTC; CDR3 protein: CASSFPSEGRQYF
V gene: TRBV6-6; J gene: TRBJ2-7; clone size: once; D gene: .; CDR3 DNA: TGTGCCAGCAGTTACTCTACAGAGTCGTACGAGCAGTACTTC; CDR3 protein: CASSYSTESYEQYF